The present entry profiles one TCR beta chain with its context. Its antigen is unknown. This table comes from immunoSEQ multiplex PCR, and its TCRdb copy is limited to in-frame clones, with some not included. The data contain 3,000 to 4,000 clones, around 18% of them singletons. The source of the sample is a study of T cell clonotyping in hematopoietic cell transplantation. This CDR3 is 13 amino acids long. Germline CDR1 is GTSNPN and CDR2 is SVGIG (reference sequence). V shed 7 bases, J shed 0 bases, and the junction held 3 bases outside the gene matches. Overall study findings and caveats: Few recipient clonotypes overlapped donors; over 95% were de novo at given depth.

This rearrangement joins TRBV30 to TRBJ1-5; the match to TRBD1 covers 7 bases. This TCR came from a male patient aged 45-60 years who had an allogeneic stem cell transplant from a related donor, so the T cells may come from the graft donor. Some clones in this sample may be carry-over from other donors' samples. The sequencing used peripheral blood mononuclear cells, collected 30 days after allogeneic stem cell transplant. DNA of the CDR3: TGTGCCTACGGGGACAGTAGCAATCAGCCCCAGCATTTT. It encodes CAYGDSSNQPQHF.